Each of the 10 T cell receptor beta chains below was sequenced from the same sample in a study of cytomegalovirus exposure and HLA in healthy donors. The PCR had 60 Vbeta and 13 Jbeta primers. Produced via immunoSEQ multiplex PCR; TCRdb's table is partial and in-frame only. The top ten clones hold 1% to 1.5% of a sample with fewer than 120,000 clones, about three quarters of them seen once. Sequenced sample: PBMCs. The receptors shown here come from a woman aged 25-40 years in good health and CMV-seronegative.

V is TRBV13 and J is TRBJ2-7; the D gene is possibly TRBD2 (5 bases). This CDR3 comprises 14 residues. V was clipped by 1 base and J by 6 bases, with 13 bases between them. The germline V gene encodes CDR1 PRHDT and CDR2 FYEKMQ (reference sequence). The CDR3 region has the DNA TGTGCCAGCAGCTTAGCCACTAGTATATCCGAGCAGTACTTC. This encodes CASSLATSISEQYF.

The V gene is TRBV27, the J gene TRBJ2-7; 8 nucleotides align to TRBD1. Germline CDR1 MNHEY, CDR2 SMNVEV (reference sequence). This CDR3 has 15 amino acids. Trimming removed 6 bases from V and 4 bases from J; junction bases left unmatched: 11. CDR3 amino acids: CASRRDRGHTYEQYF. CDR3 in DNA: TGTGCCAGCAGGCGCGACAGGGGACACACGTACGAGCAGTACTTC.

V usage is TRBV4-3 and J usage is TRBJ2-6; D is unresolved. Between the trimmed V and J ends, which lost 0 bases and 0 bases, there was a span of 3 bases. Germline-derived CDR1 and CDR2 are LGHNA and YSLEER. The CDR3 spans 15 residues. Written as DNA, the CDR3 is TGCGCCAGCAGCCAAGAAGCCTCTGGGGCCAACGTCCTGACTTTC. Translating gives CASSQEASGANVLTF.

The rearrangement links TRBV9 to TRBJ2-1; 11 nucleotides agree with TRBD2. V shed 3 bases, J shed 10 bases, and the junction held 9 bases outside the gene matches. Germline V lookup: CDR1 SGDLS, CDR2 YYNGEE. The CDR3 is made up of 15 amino acids. The chain's CDR3 is CASSEGLAEVREQFF. CDR3 sequence (DNA): TGTGCCAGCAGCGAGGGACTAGCGGAAGTACGGGAGCAGTTCTTC.

This chain links TRBV6-6 with TRBJ2-1, with TRBD1 matching over 8 bases. The CDR3 covers 15 residues. Per the germline V gene, CDR1 is MNHNY and CDR2 is SVGAGI (reference sequence). Trimming cost V 6 bases and J 8 bases; bases outside gene matches: 12. The CDR3 DNA reads as TGTGCCAGCAGAAGGCAGGGGGCATTTAACGATGAGCAGTTCTTC. Protein sequence: CASRRQGAFNDEQFF.

CDR3 protein: CASSFGEGDTEAFF. Here the CDR3 DNA reads TGTGCCAGCAGCTTTGGGGAGGGGGACACTGAAGCTTTCTTT. The chain links TRBV7-8 to TRBJ1-1; weak D call: TRBD1 (6 bases). The CDR3 has 14 residues. V lost 3 bases and J lost 3, with 11 bases in between. Germline lookup yields CDR1 SGHVS and CDR2 FQNEAQ. Full variable domain (rest looked up from reference TRBV7-8 and TRBJ1-1): GAGVSQSPRYKVAKRGQDVALRCDPISGHVSLFWYQQALGQGPEFLTYFQNEAQLDKSGLPSDRFFAERPEGSVSTLKIQRTQQEDSAVYLCASSFGEGDTEAFFGQGTRLTVV.

The gene calls are TRBV19 and TRBJ1-3; tentatively, D is TRBD1 (6 bases). V shed 8 bases and J shed 3 bases, with 11 bases lying between them. The CDR3 is 13 residues long. The V gene's germline CDR1 is LNHDA and CDR2 SQIVND (reference sequence). CDR3 loop: CASSNRDGNTIYF. CDR3 bases: TGTGCCAGTTCTAACAGGGATGGAAACACCATATATTTT.

The gene calls are TRBV5-1 and TRBJ1-1, with 8 bases matching TRBD1. The germline gives CDR1 SGHRS, CDR2 YFSETQ. V gave up 4 bases and J gave up 1 base; unmatched junction bases: 12. There are 17 residues in the CDR3. CDR3 DNA: TGCGCCAGCAGCGAGACAGGGGCCACCTCTGCGAACACTGAAGCTTTCTTT. Protein product: CASSETGATSANTEAFF.

The V gene is TRBV6-5, the J gene TRBJ1-2; TRBD1 agrees at 9 bases. The CDR3 runs to 15 residues. Germline-derived CDR1 and CDR2 are MNHEY and SVGAGI. The trim removed 9 bases at V and 0 bases at J, leaving 8 bases unmatched. The CDR3 is CASRTGGSPNYGYTF. CDR3 bases: TGTGCCAGTAGAACAGGGGGCTCACCTAACTATGGCTACACCTTC.

The chain uses TRBV19 and TRBJ2-7; no clear D gene. Trimming took 4 bases from V and 3 from J, leaving 7 bases between them. The CDR3 spans 12 residues. Germline V gene data show CDR1 as LNHDA and CDR2 as SQIVND (reference sequence). The CDR3 DNA follows: TGTGCCAGTAGTACCCCAGGCTACGAGCAGTACTTC. Translating it yields CASSTPGYEQYF.